The rows below give T cell receptor beta chains drawn from one sample of a study of OX40 agonist ivuxolimab in advanced cancers. The protocol was immunoSEQ multiplex PCR, while the TCRdb copy is restricted to in-frame clones and leaves out a portion. The sample holds 40,000 to 60,000 clones, around nine tenths seen once. Sample: CD4+ or CD8+ T cells sorted from blood, taken in a trial of the OX40 agonist ivuxolimab. The source of these receptors is an adult with an advanced solid tumor such as melanoma, head and neck, liver or kidney cancer. Both conserved end residues are part of each CDR3. Fields, in order: CDR3 protein, V gene, J gene.

CDR3: CASSPREWTDTQYF
V: TRBV27
J: TRBJ2-3

CDR3: CASSPSGSGGPQGGQYF
V: TRBV7-2
J: TRBJ2-3

CDR3: CASSDGPREQYF
V: TRBV10-1
J: TRBJ2-7

CDR3: CASSKWRINEQFF
V: TRBV21-1
J: TRBJ2-1

CDR3: CASSLEGGISGNTIYF
V: TRBV4-1
J: TRBJ1-3

CDR3: CASSLGSNSGNTIYF
V: TRBV7-6
J: TRBJ1-3

CDR3: CASSSPGGSSPLHF
V: TRBV27
J: TRBJ1-6

CDR3: CASSPDTAGSYGYTF
V: TRBV6-5
J: TRBJ1-2

CDR3: CASSQGVGSTPTYEQYF
V: TRBV14
J: TRBJ2-7

CDR3: CASTCVGQGRRECGYTF
V: TRBV10-2
J: TRBJ1-2

CDR3: CASSQEDRGEQYF
V: TRBV4-2
J: TRBJ2-7

CDR3: CASSLRAGGYQETQYF
V: TRBV27
J: TRBJ2-5

CDR3: CASSLTTGGEEKLFF
V: TRBV7-9
J: TRBJ1-4

CDR3: CASSLAGGQGGSPLHF
V: TRBV7-6
J: TRBJ1-6

CDR3: CASSSGLLSPYGYTF
V: TRBV27
J: TRBJ1-2

CDR3: CSASRRQRVYF
V: TRBV20-1
J: TRBJ2-5

CDR3: CASSERHQPQHF
V: TRBV10-2
J: TRBJ1-5

CDR3: CASGPDEGTEAFF
V: TRBV5-1
J: TRBJ1-1

CDR3: CASSPPGRGQANTEAFF
V: TRBV18
J: TRBJ1-1

CDR3: CASSLQGFKNIQYF
V: TRBV28
J: TRBJ2-4

CDR3: CASSSQGWTGELFF
V: TRBV6-5
J: TRBJ2-2

CDR3: CASSIDSEETQYF
V: TRBV19
J: TRBJ2-5

CDR3: CASSLGSIISANYGYTF
V: TRBV11-2
J: TRBJ1-2

CDR3: CASSQGRSNQPQHF
V: TRBV28
J: TRBJ1-5

CDR3: CASSSAGTDTQYF
V: TRBV6-5
J: TRBJ2-3

CDR3: CASSYSINNNQPQHF
V: TRBV6-6
J: TRBJ1-5

CDR3: CASSHGAVEYYGYTF
V: TRBV6-5
J: TRBJ1-2

CDR3: CASSFDGAGSPLHF
V: TRBV13
J: TRBJ1-6

CDR3: CASSEKVTDYGYTF
V: TRBV10-1
J: TRBJ1-2

CDR3: CASSYGQGPNYGYTF
V: TRBV7-8
J: TRBJ1-2

CDR3: CASSPTLDRGFYEQYF
V: TRBV18
J: TRBJ2-7

CDR3: CASSLWAGYTF
V: TRBV7-9
J: TRBJ1-2